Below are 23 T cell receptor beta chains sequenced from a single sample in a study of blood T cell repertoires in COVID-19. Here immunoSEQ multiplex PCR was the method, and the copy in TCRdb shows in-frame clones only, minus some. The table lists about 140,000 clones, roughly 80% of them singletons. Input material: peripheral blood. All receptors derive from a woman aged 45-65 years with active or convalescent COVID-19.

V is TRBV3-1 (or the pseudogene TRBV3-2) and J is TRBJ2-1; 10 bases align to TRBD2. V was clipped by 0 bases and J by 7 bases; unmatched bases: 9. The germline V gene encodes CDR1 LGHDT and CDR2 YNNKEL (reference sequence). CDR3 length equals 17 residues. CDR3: CASSQEGLAGVRNEQFF. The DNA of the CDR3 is TGTGCCAGCAGCCAAGAGGGTCTAGCGGGAGTAAGGAATGAGCAGTTCTTC.

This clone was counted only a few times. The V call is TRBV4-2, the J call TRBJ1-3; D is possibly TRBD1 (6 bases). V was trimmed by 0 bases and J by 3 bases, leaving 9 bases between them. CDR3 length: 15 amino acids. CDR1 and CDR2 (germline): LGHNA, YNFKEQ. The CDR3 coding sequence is TGTGCCAGCAGCCAAGATAGGACAGATGGAAACACCATATATTTT. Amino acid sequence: CASSQDRTDGNTIYF.

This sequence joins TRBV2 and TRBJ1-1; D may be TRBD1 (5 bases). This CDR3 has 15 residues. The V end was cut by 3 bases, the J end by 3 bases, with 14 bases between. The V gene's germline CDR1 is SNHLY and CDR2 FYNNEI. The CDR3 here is CASSESRDSDTEAFF. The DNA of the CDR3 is TGTGCCAGCAGTGAGTCCCGGGACTCAGACACTGAAGCTTTCTTT.

CDR3 sequence: CASSQQPGQGITDTQYF. CDR3 DNA: TGCGCCAGCAGCCAACAACCGGGACAGGGGATCACAGATACGCAGTATTTT. J is TRBJ2-3 and V is TRBV4-3; 10 nucleotides line up with TRBD1. CDR1 and CDR2 from the germline V gene are LGHNA and YSLEER. The length of the CDR3 is 17 residues. Trimming took 2 bases from V and 2 from J; bases not matched to a gene: 7.

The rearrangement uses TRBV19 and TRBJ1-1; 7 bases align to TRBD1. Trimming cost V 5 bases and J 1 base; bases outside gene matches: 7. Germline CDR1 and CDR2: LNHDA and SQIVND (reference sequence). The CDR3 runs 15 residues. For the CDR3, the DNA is TGTGCCAGTAGTCCTCACCGGGACAGGAACACTGAAGCTTTCTTT. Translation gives CASSPHRDRNTEAFF.

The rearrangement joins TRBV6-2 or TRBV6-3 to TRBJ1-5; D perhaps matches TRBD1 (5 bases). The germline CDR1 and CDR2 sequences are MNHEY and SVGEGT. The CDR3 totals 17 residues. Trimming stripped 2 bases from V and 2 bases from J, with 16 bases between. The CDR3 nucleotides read TGTGCCAGCAGTTACGGAGCCGGGGGAGGAGGCAATCAGCCCCAGCATTTT. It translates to CASSYGAGGGGNQPQHF.

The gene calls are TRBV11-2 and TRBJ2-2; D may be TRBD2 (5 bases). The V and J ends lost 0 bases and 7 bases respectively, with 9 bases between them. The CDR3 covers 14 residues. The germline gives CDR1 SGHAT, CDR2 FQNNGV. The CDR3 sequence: CASSLDRENGELFF. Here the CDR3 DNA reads TGTGCCAGCAGCTTAGATAGGGAGAACGGGGAGCTGTTTTTT.

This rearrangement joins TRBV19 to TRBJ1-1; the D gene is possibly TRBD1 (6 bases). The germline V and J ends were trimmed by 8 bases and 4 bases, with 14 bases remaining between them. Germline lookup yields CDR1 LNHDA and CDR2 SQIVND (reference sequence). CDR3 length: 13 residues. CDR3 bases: TGTGCCAGTGCCCGGGGGGCGCCCACTGAAGCTTTCTTT. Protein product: CASARGAPTEAFF.

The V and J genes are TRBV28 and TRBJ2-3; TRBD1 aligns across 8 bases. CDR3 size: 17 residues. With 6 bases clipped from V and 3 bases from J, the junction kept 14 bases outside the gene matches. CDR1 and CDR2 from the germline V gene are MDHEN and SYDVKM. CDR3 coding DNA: TGTGCCAGCAGCACCCTCGCTGCGGACAGGGCGACAGATACGCAGTATTTT. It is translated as CASSTLAADRATDTQYF.

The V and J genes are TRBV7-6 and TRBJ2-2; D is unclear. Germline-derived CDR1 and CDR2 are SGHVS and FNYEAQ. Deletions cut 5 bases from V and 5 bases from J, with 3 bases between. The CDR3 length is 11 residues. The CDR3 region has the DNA TGTGCCAGCAGCCAAACCGGGGAGCTGTTTTTT. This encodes CASSQTGELFF.

CDR3 in DNA: TGTGCCTGGAGTGGAGGGTCGGTAGATACGCAGTATTTT. Translated, it gives CAWSGGSVDTQYF. The chain links TRBV30 to TRBJ2-3; TRBD2 is a possible D gene (5 bases). Trimming took off 1 base at V and 5 bases at J, with 10 bases between the two ends. This CDR3 comprises 13 residues. Germline values: CDR1 GTSNPN, CDR2 SVGIG (reference sequence). The variable domain in full, completed from reference TRBV30 and TRBJ2-3, reads SQTIHQWPATLVQPVGSPLSLECTVEGTSNPNLYWYRQAAGRGLQLLFYSVGIGQISSEVPQNLSASRPQDRQFILSSKKLLLSDSGFYLCAWSGGSVDTQYFGPGTRLTVL.

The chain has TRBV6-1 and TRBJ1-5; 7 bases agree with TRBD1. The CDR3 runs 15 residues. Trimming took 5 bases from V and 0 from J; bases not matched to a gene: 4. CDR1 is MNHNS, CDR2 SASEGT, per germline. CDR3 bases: TGTGCCAGCAGTTTTCAGGGGGGTAGCAATCAGCCCCAGCATTTT. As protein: CASSFQGGSNQPQHF.

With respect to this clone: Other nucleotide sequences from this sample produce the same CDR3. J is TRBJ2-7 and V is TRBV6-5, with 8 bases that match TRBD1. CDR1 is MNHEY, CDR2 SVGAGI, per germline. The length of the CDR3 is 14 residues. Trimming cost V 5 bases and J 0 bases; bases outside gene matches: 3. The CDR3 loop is CASSPGQGSYEQYF. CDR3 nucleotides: TGTGCCAGCAGTCCCGGACAGGGCTCCTACGAGCAGTACTTC.

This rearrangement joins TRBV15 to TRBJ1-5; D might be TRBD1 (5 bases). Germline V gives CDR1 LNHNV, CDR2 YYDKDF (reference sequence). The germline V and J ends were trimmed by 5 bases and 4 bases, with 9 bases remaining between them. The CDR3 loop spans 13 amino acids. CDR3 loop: CATSGRQNQPQHF. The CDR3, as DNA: TGTGCCACCAGCGGACGACAGAATCAGCCCCAGCATTTT. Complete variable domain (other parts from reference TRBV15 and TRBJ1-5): DAMVIQNPRYQVTQFGKPVTLSCSQTLNHNVMYWYQQKSSQAPKLLFHYYDKDFNNEADTPDNFQSRRPNTSFCFLDIRSPGLGDTAMYLCATSGRQNQPQHFGDGTRLSIL.

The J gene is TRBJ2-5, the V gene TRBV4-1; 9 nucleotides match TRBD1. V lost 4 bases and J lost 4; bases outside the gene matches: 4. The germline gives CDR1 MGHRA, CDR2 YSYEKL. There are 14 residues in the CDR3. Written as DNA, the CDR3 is TGCGCCAGCAGCCGTTTGGACAGGGGAGAGACCCAGTACTTC. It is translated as CASSRLDRGETQYF.

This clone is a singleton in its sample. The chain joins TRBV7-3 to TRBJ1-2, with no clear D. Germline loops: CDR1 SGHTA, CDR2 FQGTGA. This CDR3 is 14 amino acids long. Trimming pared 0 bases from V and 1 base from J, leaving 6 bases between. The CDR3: CASSLTPLNYGYTF. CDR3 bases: TGTGCCAGCAGCTTAACTCCTCTTAACTATGGCTACACCTTC.

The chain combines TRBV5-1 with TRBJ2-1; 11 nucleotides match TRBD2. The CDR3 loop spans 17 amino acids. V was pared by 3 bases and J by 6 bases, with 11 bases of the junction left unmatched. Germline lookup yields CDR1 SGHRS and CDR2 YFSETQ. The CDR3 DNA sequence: TGCGCCAGCAGCTGGGCCGCTAGCGGGAGGCTTAGCAATGAGCAGTTCTTC. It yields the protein CASSWAASGRLSNEQFF.

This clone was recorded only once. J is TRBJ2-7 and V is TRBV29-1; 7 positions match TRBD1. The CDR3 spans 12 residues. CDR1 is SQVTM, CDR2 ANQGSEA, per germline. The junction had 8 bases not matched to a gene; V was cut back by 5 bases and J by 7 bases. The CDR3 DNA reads TGCAGCGTTCCGGGACAGAGTCGAGAGCAGTACTTC. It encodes CSVPGQSREQYF.

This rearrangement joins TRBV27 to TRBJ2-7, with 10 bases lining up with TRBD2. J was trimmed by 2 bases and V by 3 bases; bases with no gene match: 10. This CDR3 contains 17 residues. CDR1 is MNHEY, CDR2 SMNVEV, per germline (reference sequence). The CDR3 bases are TGTGCCAGCAGTTTTAGAGAAGGGCTAGCGGGAGCCTACGAGCAGTACTTC. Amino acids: CASSFREGLAGAYEQYF.

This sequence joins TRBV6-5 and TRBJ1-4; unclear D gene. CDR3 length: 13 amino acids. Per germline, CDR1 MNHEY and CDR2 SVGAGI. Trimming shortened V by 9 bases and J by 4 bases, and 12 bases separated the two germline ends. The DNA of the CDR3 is TGTGCCAGTCGGTTGGGAGATAATGAAAAACTGTTTTTT. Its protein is CASRLGDNEKLFF.

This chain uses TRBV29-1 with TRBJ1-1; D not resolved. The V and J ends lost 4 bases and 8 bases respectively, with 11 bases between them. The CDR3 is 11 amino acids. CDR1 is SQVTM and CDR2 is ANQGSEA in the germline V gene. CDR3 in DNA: TGCAGCGTTGTAGGCCAGGTAGAAGCTTTCTTT. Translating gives CSVVGQVEAFF.

CDR3 amino acids: CASSLGGSYGYTF. CDR3 in DNA: TGCGCCAGCAGCTTGGGAGGCTCCTATGGCTACACCTTC. This chain uses TRBV5-1 with TRBJ1-2, with no clear D. This CDR3 has 13 residues. V dropped 0 bases and J dropped 4 bases, with 7 bases sitting between them. From germline, CDR1 is SGHRS and CDR2 YFSETQ.

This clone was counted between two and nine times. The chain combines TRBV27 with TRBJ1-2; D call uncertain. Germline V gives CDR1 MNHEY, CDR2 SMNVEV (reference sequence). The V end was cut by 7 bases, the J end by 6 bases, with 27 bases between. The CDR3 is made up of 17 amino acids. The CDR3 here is CASTPLERLGSGDGYTF. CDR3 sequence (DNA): TGTGCCAGCACTCCCCTTGAGAGGTTAGGAAGCGGGGATGGCTACACCTTC.